These 18 T cell receptor beta chains originate from one sample sequenced in a study of spatial heterogeneity in lung cancer (dated by TCRdb to the late 2010s). Paper-wide results and their limitations: The tumor nonsynonymous mutation count correlated with the number of expanded alpha and beta TCRs within the tumor.

The time point label on this specimen signifies: sample taken at primary tumor resection. No antigen has been identified for these receptors. Libraries came from 5' RACE. Instrument used: NextSeq 500. The public reads were run again by TCRdb, first through fastp at Q25 and then through MiXCR, and only productive beta chains were kept. CDR3 protein duplicates are merged, each entry listing the most common genes and DNA. This sample is represented by about 820 distinct CDR3 sequences; around 7% of them were singletons. The ten top clones hold 25% to 30% of the sample. This sample comprised lung tumor tissue, obtained at surgery. Receptors originate from a female donor with early-stage non-small cell lung cancer.

As for this clonotype: This beta chain is a stray sequence in a library constructed for alpha chains; its clone size is not meaningful. The J gene is TRBJ2-3, the V gene TRBV4-1; the D gene is possibly TRBD1 (6 bases). Germline V lookup: CDR1 MGHRA, CDR2 YSYEKL. CDR3 size: 13 residues. The V end lost 2 bases, the J end lost 5 bases, and 8 bases lay between the germline ends. In DNA form, the CDR3 reads TGCGCCAGCAGCCAACGGACAGAAGATACGCAGTATTTT. Its protein product is CASSQRTEDTQYF.

This clonotype qualifies as medium-sized (0.01 to 0.1%). For a library built for alpha chains, this beta chain is a stray read; little rests on its size. This chain uses TRBV4-3 with TRBJ2-3; 7 bases are a match to TRBD2. With V trimmed by 5 bases and J by 5 bases, 10 bases remained unmatched. The CDR3 contains 15 residues. The germline V gene encodes CDR1 LGHNA and CDR2 YSLEER. CDR3 in amino acids: CASSYLQGGKDTQYF. CDR3 DNA: TGCGCCAGCAGCTATCTTCAGGGAGGGAAAGATACGCAGTATTTT.

By share, this clonotype counts as medium-sized. A library prepared for alpha chains yielded this beta chain as an off-target read; its size is of little meaning. The chain employs TRBV20-1 and TRBJ2-6; 12 nucleotides agree with TRBD2. The CDR3 is made up of 16 amino acids. Germline loops: CDR1 DFQATT, CDR2 SNEGSKA (reference sequence). After removal of 6 bases from V and 1 base from J, the junction contained 4 bases not matched to a gene. DNA for the CDR3: TGCAGTGCCAGGACTAGCGGGGTATCTGGGGCCAACGTCCTGACTTTC. It is translated as CSARTSGVSGANVLTF.

This clonotype is categorized as large. The library was designed around alpha chains, so this beta chain is a stray read whose abundance carries little weight. This chain links TRBV9 with TRBJ2-3; D perhaps matches TRBD1 (5 bases). CDR1 SGDLS and CDR2 YYNGEE come from the germline V gene. The CDR3 is 14 residues long. The V end lost 4 bases, the J end lost 1 base, and 10 bases lay between the germline ends. This CDR3 is CASSPQVGTDTQYF. CDR3 nucleotide sequence: TGTGCCAGCAGCCCACAGGTCGGCACAGATACGCAGTATTTT.

By sample fraction, this clonotype is medium-sized. Because the library targeted alpha chains, this beta chain is an off-target read whose size means little. This chain joins TRBV12-3 or TRBV12-4 and TRBJ2-1; D is unclear. The CDR3 consists of 12 residues. Trimming cost V 3 bases and J 9 bases, with 9 bases left between them. In nucleotides, the CDR3 is TGTGCCAGCAGTTTTATCGTAGGTGAGCAGTTCTTC. Its protein is CASSFIVGEQFF.

This clonotype is labeled as large (0.1 to 1%). Found in a library prepared for alpha chains, this beta chain is an off-target read, and its abundance has little meaning. The chain combines TRBV19 with TRBJ1-4; unclear D gene. Deletions cut 6 bases from V and 5 bases from J, with 10 bases between. The CDR3 totals 13 residues. Germline CDR1 LNHDA, CDR2 SQIVND (reference sequence). The CDR3 reads CASRTPWNEKLFF. CDR3 in DNA: TGTGCCAGTAGGACACCGTGGAATGAAAAACTGTTTTTT. The full variable domain, completed using reference TRBV19 and TRBJ1-4, is DGGITQSPKYLFRKEGQNVTLSCEQNLNHDAMYWYRQDPGQGLRLIYYSQIVNDFQKGDIAEGYSVSREKKESFPLTVTSAQKNPTAFYLCASRTPWNEKLFFGSGTQLSVL.

In its sample, this clonotype ranks as hyperexpanded. The size of this beta chain means little, since it is a stray read in a library made for alpha chains. This chain uses TRBV7-9 with TRBJ1-1, with a weak D call TRBD1 (5 bases). The length of the CDR3 is 14 residues. Germline CDR1 and CDR2: SEHNR and FQNEAQ (reference sequence). The germline V and J ends were trimmed by 1 base and 4 bases, with 10 bases remaining between them. The DNA of the CDR3 is TGTGCCAGCAGCTTAGTGGCAGGGAGCACTGAAGCTTTCTTT. Translated, it gives CASSLVAGSTEAFF.

As for this clonotype: Being off target in a library aimed at alpha chains, this beta chain has a size of little meaning. The chain uses TRBV20-1 and TRBJ2-1; D might be TRBD2 (6 bases). This CDR3 contains 14 residues. The germline CDR1 and CDR2 sequences are DFQATT and SNEGSKA (reference sequence). V was shortened by 5 bases and J by 10 bases, with 21 bases between the two germline ends. The CDR3 DNA follows: TGCAGTGCTCCCAGACTAGGACCACCCTCCGAGCAGTTCTTC. Translated, it gives CSAPRLGPPSEQFF.

Notes on this clonotype: A library prepared for alpha chains yielded this beta chain as an off-target read; its size is of little meaning. The V call is TRBV5-1, the J call TRBJ1-5, with 9 nucleotides matching TRBD1. Germline CDR1 reads SGHRS; CDR2 reads YFSETQ. The V gene end was trimmed by 4 bases and the J gene end by 5 bases; junction bases not matched to a gene: 7. The CDR3 consists of 15 residues. The CDR3 nucleotides are TGCGCCAGCAGCGACGGGACAGGGTATGATCAGCCCCAGCATTTT. Translating it yields CASSDGTGYDQPQHF.

This clonotype ranks as large. The library was built for alpha chains, so this beta chain is an off-target read and its size means little. The rearrangement links TRBV5-1 to TRBJ2-5, with TRBD2 matching over 11 bases. Germline lookup yields CDR1 SGHRS and CDR2 YFSETQ. The CDR3 sequence is 15 residues long. The V segment lost 4 bases and the J segment 3 bases; nucleotides outside the gene matches: 5. The CDR3 region is CASSISGGAEETQYF. The DNA of the CDR3 is TGCGCCAGCAGCATTAGCGGGGGGGCGGAAGAGACCCAGTACTTC. The full variable domain, completed using reference TRBV5-1 and TRBJ2-5, is KAGVTQTPRYLIKTRGQQVTLSCSPISGHRSVSWYQQTPGQGLQFLFEYFSETQRNKGNFPGRFSGRQFSNSRSEMNVSTLELGDSALYLCASSISGGAEETQYFGPGTRLLVL.

This clonotype qualifies as medium-sized. This beta chain is a stray read from a library made for alpha chains; its abundance is not meaningful. The CDR3 sequence is CASSYSGTTNTGELFF. The CDR3 DNA follows: TGTGCCAGCAGTTACTCCGGGACAACGAACACCGGGGAGCTGTTTTTT. This sequence joins TRBV6-2 or TRBV6-3 and TRBJ2-2, with D perhaps matching TRBD1 (6 bases). The V and J ends lost 0 bases and 0 bases respectively, with 8 bases between them. Germline CDR1 and CDR2: MNHEY and SVGEGT. CDR3 length: 16 residues.

This clonotype is medium-sized (0.01 to 0.1%). Since the library was made to target alpha chains, this beta chain is a stray read and its abundance is not meaningful. The chain links TRBV20-1 to TRBJ1-2, with 7 positions matching TRBD1. V was clipped by 3 bases and J by 6 bases; unmatched bases: 10. The germline V gene encodes CDR1 DFQATT and CDR2 SNEGSKA (reference sequence). There are 14 residues in the CDR3. The DNA of the CDR3 is TGCAGTGCTAGTCAGCAGGGGGGATTAGATGGCTACACCTTC. Translating it yields CSASQQGGLDGYTF.

Judged by abundance, this clonotype is large. The library was built for alpha chains, so this beta chain is an off-target read and its size means little. This rearrangement joins TRBV7-2 to TRBJ2-3; D is perhaps TRBD1 or TRBD2 (5 bases each). V was cut by 6 bases and J by 0 bases, with 7 bases left in between. The CDR3 consists of 13 residues. Germline V gives CDR1 SGHTA, CDR2 FQGNSA. CDR3 loop: CASRRGSTDTQYF. The CDR3 region has the DNA TGTGCCAGCAGGAGGGGAAGCACAGATACGCAGTATTTT.

This clonotype is deemed medium-sized. The size of this beta chain means little, since it is a stray read in a library made for alpha chains. The chain uses TRBV20-1 and TRBJ2-7; D gene uncertain. Between the trimmed V and J ends, which lost 7 bases and 0 bases, there was a span of 7 bases. The CDR3 extends over 11 amino acids. The germline CDR1 and CDR2 sequences are DFQATT and SNEGSKA (reference sequence). CDR3 bases: TGCAGTGTTACGCCCTCCTACGAGCAGTACTTC. It is translated as CSVTPSYEQYF.

This clonotype rates as medium-sized. A library prepared for alpha chains yielded this beta chain as an off-target read; its size is of little meaning. The chain couples TRBV6-6 to TRBJ2-3; D is unresolved. This CDR3 contains 16 residues. CDR1 is MNHNY and CDR2 is SVGAGI in the germline V gene (reference sequence). V was pared by 6 bases and J by 8 bases, with 24 bases between. The CDR3 loop reads CASSYPAGPRTGTQYF. The DNA for the CDR3 is TGTGCCAGCAGCTACCCGGCTGGGCCCCGCACGGGTACGCAGTATTTT.

This clonotype is judged large. The size of this beta chain means little, since it is a stray read in a library made for alpha chains. The chain combines TRBV7-9 with TRBJ1-1; D remains unclear. The CDR3 length is 14 residues. CDR1 is SEHNR, CDR2 FQNEAQ, per germline (reference sequence). V gave up 5 bases and J gave up 4 bases, with 14 bases separating them. The CDR3 nucleotides read TGTGCCAGCAGCCTGCAGGTCTGGGCCACTGAAGCTTTCTTT. Translating it yields CASSLQVWATEAFF.

By its share, this clonotype is medium-sized. This beta chain is an off-target read within a library intended for alpha chains, so its frequency means little. V gene TRBV7-3 combines with J gene TRBJ2-1; 7 positions agree with TRBD2. Germline trimming cut 5 bases from V and 7 bases from J; bases unmatched to any gene: 11. The length of the CDR3 is 15 residues. Germline V gene sequence: CDR1 SGHTA, CDR2 FQGTGA. The CDR3 here is CASSVSQRGINEQFF. The CDR3 DNA is TGTGCCAGCAGCGTCTCCCAGCGGGGTATTAATGAGCAGTTCTTC.

By its share, this clonotype is medium-sized. This beta chain is an unintended read in a library built for alpha chains; its size means little. This chain uses TRBV5-1 with TRBJ1-1; D gene unclear. Trimming removed 4 bases from V and 5 bases from J, with 12 bases in between. The germline V gene encodes CDR1 SGHRS and CDR2 YFSETQ. The CDR3 runs 13 residues. CDR3 in DNA: TGCGCCAGCAGCCAGAACGTAGAGACTGAAGCTTTCTTT. It specifies CASSQNVETEAFF. Full variable domain (missing parts from reference TRBV5-1 and TRBJ1-1): KAGVTQTPRYLIKTRGQQVTLSCSPISGHRSVSWYQQTPGQGLQFLFEYFSETQRNKGNFPGRFSGRQFSNSRSEMNVSTLELGDSALYLCASSQNVETEAFFGQGTRLTVV.